Sequencing of this T cell receptor (beta chain) was carried out in a study of Graves' ophthalmopathy and Graves' hyperthyroidism. Study outcomes and limitations: The model achieved under 71% sensitivity and 72% to 85% specificity for ophthalmopathy progression. Blood was where most expanded thyroid clonotypes above 0.001 frequency also turned up. Ophthalmopathy cases were distinguished from stable hyperthyroidism by a 13-signature model, reaching around 88% sensitivity and 81.08% specificity.

This clonotype was found many times. Its antigen is unidentified. V was shortened by 4 bases and J by 5 bases, with 15 bases between the two germline ends. The CDR3 has 14 amino acids. Germline V gene lookup returns CDR1 MDHEN and CDR2 SYDVKM. Investigators amplified TCR beta CDR3 regions from RNA transcripts. Second-round multiplex PCR came after a first-round RT-PCR that employed HTBI primers. TCRdb recomputed calls from the multiplex PCR reads with MiXCR, one row per CDR3 protein. The sample gives roughly 500,000 distinct CDR3 sequences, approximately 15% of which show up once; over 8% is in the top ten.

Sequencing was done on a sample of blood. The rearrangement uses TRBV28 and TRBJ2-7; D perhaps matches TRBD2 (5 bases). The source of this sequence is a woman in her 30s with Graves' ophthalmopathy. The CDR3 loop reads CASSSLPGLHEQYF. CDR3 DNA: TGTGCCAGCAGTTCCCTCCCGGGGTTGCACGAGCAGTACTTC.